The 19 T cell receptor beta chains below were found in one sample sequenced in a study of blood T cell repertoires in COVID-19. Measured with immunoSEQ multiplex PCR; TCRdb has only the in-frame clones, and not every one. The repertoire holds more than 85,000 clones, with roughly 83% as singletons. Source material: peripheral blood. These receptors all stem from a woman aged 60-70 years with acute or convalescent COVID-19.

V and J are TRBV28 and TRBJ2-1; TRBD1 agrees at 7 bases. This CDR3 region has 15 residues. Per the germline V gene, CDR1 is MDHEN and CDR2 is SYDVKM. V lost 1 base, J lost 4 bases, and 4 bases stayed unmatched. CDR3 nucleotides: TGTGCCAGCAGTTTATTGGGGACAGCGTACAATGAGCAGTTCTTC. Residues: CASSLLGTAYNEQFF.

Only one count was recorded for this clone. This specimen includes other DNA sequences encoding the same CDR3. This chain joins TRBV2 and TRBJ1-1; 7 positions agree with TRBD1. Germline trimming cut 8 bases from V and 0 bases from J; bases unmatched to any gene: 3. This CDR3 has 13 residues. Germline V CDR1 and CDR2: SNHLY, FYNNEI. The CDR3 sequence: CASRGQMNTEAFF. In nucleotides, the CDR3 is TGTGCCAGCCGGGGACAGATGAACACTGAAGCTTTCTTT.

The CDR3 sequence: CASSPSAASVQETQYF. Here the CDR3 DNA reads TGTGCCAGCTCACCAAGCGCTGCGTCGGTACAAGAGACCCAGTACTTC. This chain joins TRBV18 and TRBJ2-5; the D is unclear. Per the germline V gene, CDR1 is KGHSH and CDR2 is LQKENI. This CDR3 has 16 residues. V lost 2 bases and J 2 bases, leaving 15 bases between the germline ends. The whole variable domain, remainder taken from reference TRBV18 and TRBJ2-5, is NAGVMQNPRHLVRRRGQEARLRCSPMKGHSHVYWYRQLPEEGLKFMVYLQKENIIDESGMPKERFSAEFPKEGPSILRIQQVVRGDSAAYFCASSPSAASVQETQYFGPGTRLLVL.

The J gene is TRBJ1-5, the V gene TRBV2; D is perhaps TRBD1 (5 bases). The CDR3 covers 14 residues. Germline assignment: CDR1 SNHLY and CDR2 FYNNEI. Trimming took 4 bases from V and 7 from J, leaving 14 bases between them. In DNA form, the CDR3 reads TGTGCCAGCAGTGCGTTAGGGGTCCAGCAGCCCCAGCATTTT. This sequence encodes CASSALGVQQPQHF. Full variable domain (remainder filled in from reference TRBV2 and TRBJ1-5): EPEVTQTPSHQVTQMGQEVILRCVPISNHLYFYWYRQILGQKVEFLVSFYNNEISEKSEIFDDQFSVERPDGSNFTLKIRSTKLEDSAMYFCASSALGVQQPQHFGDGTRLSIL.

The V gene is TRBV19, the J gene TRBJ1-1; a possible D gene is TRBD1 (6 bases). The CDR3 runs 16 residues. Germline V lookup: CDR1 LNHDA, CDR2 SQIVND (reference sequence). Trimming removed 5 bases at V and 10 bases at J, with 26 bases between. The CDR3, as DNA: TGTGCCAGTAGTCCACTATTAACGGGACACCAGTGGCTAGCTTTCTTT. It specifies CASSPLLTGHQWLAFF. Full variable domain (rest looked up from reference TRBV19 and TRBJ1-1): DGGITQSPKYLFRKEGQNVTLSCEQNLNHDAMYWYRQDPGQGLRLIYYSQIVNDFQKGDIAEGYSVSREKKESFPLTVTSAQKNPTAFYLCASSPLLTGHQWLAFFGQGTRLTVV.

The rearrangement joins TRBV5-5 to TRBJ2-5, with 8 bases aligning to TRBD2. Germline lookup yields CDR1 SGHKS and CDR2 YYEKEE (reference sequence). V was clipped by 1 base and J by 2 bases; unmatched bases: 7. The CDR3 has 16 residues. CDR3 sequence: CASSLSPGGAQETQYF. CDR3 sequence (DNA): TGTGCCAGCAGCTTGTCTCCCGGGGGGGCTCAAGAGACCCAGTACTTC.

This clone was recorded only once. The chain combines TRBV11-2 with TRBJ1-1, with a tentative D call TRBD1 (6 bases). The CDR3 has 19 amino acids. V was shortened by 2 bases and J by 0 bases, with 22 bases between the two germline ends. Germline CDR1 and CDR2: SGHAT and FQNNGV. CDR3 nucleotides: TGTGCCAGCAGCTTACCATGGACAGTACAGGGCCGAATGAACACTGAAGCTTTCTTT. It specifies CASSLPWTVQGRMNTEAFF.

The chain has TRBV5-1 and TRBJ1-1, with no clear D. The CDR3 consists of 14 residues. V was clipped by 2 bases and J by 1 base, with 9 bases between them. Per the germline V gene, CDR1 is SGHRS and CDR2 is YFSETQ. The CDR3 bases are TGCGCCAGCAGCTTTAAAAGAGGGAACACTGAAGCTTTCTTT. Its translation is CASSFKRGNTEAFF.

The V gene is TRBV28, the J gene TRBJ2-4, with a possible D match to TRBD2 (5 bases). V was cut by 5 bases and J by 3 bases, with 17 bases left in between. The CDR3 runs to 16 residues. CDR1 MDHEN and CDR2 SYDVKM come from the germline V gene. Here the CDR3 reads CASSPKRVGGKNIQYF. CDR3 DNA sequence: TGTGCCAGCAGTCCCAAAAGGGTAGGAGGCAAAAACATTCAGTACTTC.

The CDR3 nucleotides read TGTGCCATCAGTGAGGGCGGCTACACCTTC. Its translation is CAISEGGYTF. V usage is TRBV10-3 and J usage is TRBJ1-2; no clear D gene. The CDR3 covers 10 residues. Trimming took off 2 bases at V and 8 bases at J, with 3 bases between the two ends. Germline V lookup: CDR1 ENHRY, CDR2 SYGVKD.

This chain joins TRBV7-2 and TRBJ1-2, with D perhaps matching TRBD1 (5 bases). V was clipped by 6 bases and J by 8 bases, with 19 bases between them. Germline V gene sequence: CDR1 SGHTA, CDR2 FQGNSA. The CDR3 is made up of 14 amino acids. CDR3 loop: CASRREEGTRGYTF. CDR3 in DNA: TGTGCCAGCAGGCGGGAGGAAGGGACTCGCGGCTACACCTTC.

The chain couples TRBV11-1 to TRBJ2-1; 7 nucleotides align to TRBD1. The CDR3 extends over 15 amino acids. Germline CDR1 is SGHAT and CDR2 is FQDESV (reference sequence). The junction had 8 bases not matched to a gene; V was cut back by 5 bases and J by 4 bases. This CDR3 reads CASSENRGNYNEQFF. The CDR3 coding sequence is TGTGCCAGCAGCGAAAACAGGGGAAATTACAATGAGCAGTTCTTC.

This clone has only a few counts. The V call is TRBV28, the J call TRBJ1-4; weak D call: TRBD1 (6 bases). The germline V gene has CDR1 MDHEN and CDR2 SYDVKM. V was cut by 3 bases and J by 7 bases, with 15 bases left in between. The CDR3 length is 15 residues. The CDR3 DNA sequence: TGTGCCAGCAGTTTTGGGGGCAGGAAAACTGAAAAACTGTTTTTT. This translates into CASSFGGRKTEKLFF.

In this sample, this clone turned up once. V gene TRBV3-1 (or the pseudogene TRBV3-2) combines with J gene TRBJ1-2, with a tentative D call TRBD1 (6 bases). V was cut by 2 bases and J by 8 bases, with 12 bases left in between. Germline V gene lookup returns CDR1 LGHDT and CDR2 YNNKEL (reference sequence). This CDR3 spans 13 amino acids. The CDR3: CASSQPYRVGYTF. The CDR3 coding sequence is TGTGCCAGCAGCCAACCGTACAGGGTCGGCTACACCTTC.

The rearrangement links TRBV6-5 to TRBJ1-2; tentatively, D is TRBD1 (6 bases). The CDR3 has 13 amino acids. The germline gives CDR1 MNHEY, CDR2 SVGAGI. The V gene lost 11 bases and the J gene lost 5 bases, with 18 bases spanning the gap. Written as DNA, the CDR3 is TGTGCCGCCCGCGGGGGCCTTGATTATGGCTACACCTTC. Translation: CAARGGLDYGYTF.

This chain links TRBV5-1 with TRBJ2-2; a possible D gene is TRBD1 (6 bases). Germline lookup yields CDR1 SGHRS and CDR2 YFSETQ. V was trimmed by 0 bases and J by 0 bases, leaving 15 bases between them. There are 18 residues in the CDR3. Written as DNA, the CDR3 is TGCGCCAGCAGCTTGGCCAGGGGTGGACAAGCGAACACCGGGGAGCTGTTTTTT. It translates to CASSLARGGQANTGELFF.

The chain carries TRBV2 and TRBJ1-5; D unresolved. With 7 bases removed from V and 1 base from J, the gap between germline ends came to 20 bases. This CDR3 contains 17 residues. Germline lookup yields CDR1 SNHLY and CDR2 FYNNEI. CDR3 loop: CASTRNRGPSSNQPQHF. In DNA form, the CDR3 reads TGTGCCAGCACAAGAAACCGGGGTCCGTCGAGCAATCAGCCCCAGCATTTT. Full variable domain (missing parts from reference TRBV2 and TRBJ1-5): EPEVTQTPSHQVTQMGQEVILRCVPISNHLYFYWYRQILGQKVEFLVSFYNNEISEKSEIFDDQFSVERPDGSNFTLKIRSTKLEDSAMYFCASTRNRGPSSNQPQHFGDGTRLSIL.

CDR3 residues: CASSLGPRVVSTNEKLFF. CDR3 in DNA: TGTGCCAGCAGCTTAGGCCCCAGGGTGGTATCAACTAATGAAAAACTGTTTTTT. The chain carries TRBV7-8 and TRBJ1-4; D perhaps matches TRBD1 (5 bases). This CDR3 is 18 amino acids long. V lost 1 base, J lost 0 bases, and 15 bases lay in between. Germline V gene data show CDR1 as SGHVS and CDR2 as FQNEAQ.

DNA for the CDR3: TGTGCAAGTCGCTTAAGGGGGCGGCAGAAAAGCTCCTATAATTCACCCCTCCACTTT. It encodes CASRLRGRQKSSYNSPLHF. This chain joins TRBV12-2 and TRBJ1-6; the table's D call TRBD1 went unverified against the DNA. TRBV12-2 is assigned pseudogene status. The CDR3 is 19 residues long.